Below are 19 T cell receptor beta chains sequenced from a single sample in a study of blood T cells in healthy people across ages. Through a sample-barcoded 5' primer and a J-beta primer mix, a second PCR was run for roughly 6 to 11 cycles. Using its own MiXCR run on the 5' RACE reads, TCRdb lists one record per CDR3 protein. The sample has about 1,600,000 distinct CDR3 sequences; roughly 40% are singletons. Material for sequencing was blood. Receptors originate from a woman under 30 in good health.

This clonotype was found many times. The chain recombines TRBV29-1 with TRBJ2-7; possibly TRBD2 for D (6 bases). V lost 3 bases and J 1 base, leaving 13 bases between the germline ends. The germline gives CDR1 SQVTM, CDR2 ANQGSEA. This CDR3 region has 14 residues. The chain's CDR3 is CSVDGAEGSYEQYF. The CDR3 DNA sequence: TGCAGCGTTGACGGAGCGGAGGGATCCTACGAGCAGTACTTC.

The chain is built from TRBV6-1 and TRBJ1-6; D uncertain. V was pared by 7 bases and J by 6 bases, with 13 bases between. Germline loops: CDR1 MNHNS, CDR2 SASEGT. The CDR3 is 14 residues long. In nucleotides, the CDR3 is TGTGCCAGCACCGAACTGGGTTCTAATTCACCCCTCCACTTT. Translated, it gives CASTELGSNSPLHF.

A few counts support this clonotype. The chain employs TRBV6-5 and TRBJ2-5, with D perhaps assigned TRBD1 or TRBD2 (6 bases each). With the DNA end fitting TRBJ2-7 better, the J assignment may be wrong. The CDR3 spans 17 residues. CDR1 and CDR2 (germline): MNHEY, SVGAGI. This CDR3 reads CASSYGGTPGEYYEQYF. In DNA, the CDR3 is TGTGCCAGCAGTTACGGCGGGACACCCGGGGAATATTACGAGCAGTACTTC.

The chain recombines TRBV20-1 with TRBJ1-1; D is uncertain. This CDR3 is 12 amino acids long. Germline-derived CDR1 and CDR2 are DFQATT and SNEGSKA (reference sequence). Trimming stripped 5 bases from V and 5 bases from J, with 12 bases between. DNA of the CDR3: TGCAGTGCTGTTCAGGTCTTTACTGAAGCTTTCTTT. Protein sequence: CSAVQVFTEAFF.

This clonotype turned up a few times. The CDR3 loop is CASSKPTGSPYF. As DNA, the CDR3 is TGTGCCAGCTCGAAACCGACCGGATCTCCGTACTTC. The J gene is TRBJ2-7, the V gene TRBV18, with D hard to call. Looked up from germline, CDR1 is KGHSH and CDR2 is LQKENI. CDR3 length: 12 amino acids. Between the trimmed V and J ends, which lost 6 bases and 12 bases, there was a span of 18 bases.

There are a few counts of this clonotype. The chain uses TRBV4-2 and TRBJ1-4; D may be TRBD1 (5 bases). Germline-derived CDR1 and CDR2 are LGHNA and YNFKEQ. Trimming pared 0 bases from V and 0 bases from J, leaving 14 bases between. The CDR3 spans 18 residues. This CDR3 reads CASSQEGQSVTTNEKLFF. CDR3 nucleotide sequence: TGTGCCAGCAGCCAAGAGGGGCAGTCTGTGACAACTAATGAAAAACTGTTTTTT.

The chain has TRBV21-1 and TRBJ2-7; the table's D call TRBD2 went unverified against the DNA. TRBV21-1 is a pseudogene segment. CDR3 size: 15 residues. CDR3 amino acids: CASSKYAPGPNEQYF. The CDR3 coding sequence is TGTGCCAGCAGCAAATATGCGCCAGGGCCTAATGAGCAGTACTTC.

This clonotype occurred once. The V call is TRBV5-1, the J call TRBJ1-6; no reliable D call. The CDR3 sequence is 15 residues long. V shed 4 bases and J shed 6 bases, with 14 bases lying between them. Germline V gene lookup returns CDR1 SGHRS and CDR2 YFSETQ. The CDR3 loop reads CASSRPDGSNSPLHF. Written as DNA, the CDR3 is TGCGCCAGCAGCCGACCGGACGGAAGTAATTCACCCCTCCACTTT.

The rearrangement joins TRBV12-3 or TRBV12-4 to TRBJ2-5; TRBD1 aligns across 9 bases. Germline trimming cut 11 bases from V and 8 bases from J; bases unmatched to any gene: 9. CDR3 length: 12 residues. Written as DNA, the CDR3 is TGTGCCGGCCTCCTTACAGGGGGCACCCAGTACTTC. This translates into CAGLLTGGTQYF.

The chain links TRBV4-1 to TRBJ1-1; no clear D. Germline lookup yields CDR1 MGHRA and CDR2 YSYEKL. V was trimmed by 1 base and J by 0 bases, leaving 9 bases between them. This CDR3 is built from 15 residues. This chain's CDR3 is CASSQGQQMNTEAFF. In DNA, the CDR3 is TGCGCCAGCAGCCAAGGTCAACAAATGAACACTGAAGCTTTCTTT.

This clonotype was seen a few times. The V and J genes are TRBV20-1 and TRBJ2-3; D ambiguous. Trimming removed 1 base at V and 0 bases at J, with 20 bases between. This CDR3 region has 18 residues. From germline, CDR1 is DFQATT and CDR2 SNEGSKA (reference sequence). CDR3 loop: CSARAALLLRSSTDTQYF. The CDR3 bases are TGCAGTGCTAGAGCCGCCCTGTTACTACGGAGCAGCACAGATACGCAGTATTTT.

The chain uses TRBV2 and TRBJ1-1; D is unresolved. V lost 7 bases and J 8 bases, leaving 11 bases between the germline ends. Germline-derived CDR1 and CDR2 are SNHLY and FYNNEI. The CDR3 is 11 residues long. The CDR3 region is CASIGRAEAFF. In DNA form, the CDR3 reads TGTGCCAGCATAGGCCGGGCAGAAGCTTTCTTT.

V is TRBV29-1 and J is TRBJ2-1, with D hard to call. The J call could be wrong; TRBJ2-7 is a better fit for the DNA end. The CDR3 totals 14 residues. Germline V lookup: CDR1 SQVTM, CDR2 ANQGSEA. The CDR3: CSVDGASSYNEQYF. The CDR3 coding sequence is TGCAGCGTTGATGGAGCGAGCTCCTACAATGAGCAGTACTTC.

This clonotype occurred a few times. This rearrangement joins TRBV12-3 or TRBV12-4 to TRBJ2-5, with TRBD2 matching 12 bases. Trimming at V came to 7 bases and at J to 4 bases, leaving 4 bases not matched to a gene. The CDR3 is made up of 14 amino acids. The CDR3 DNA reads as TGTGCCAGCACTTCGGGACTAGCGGGAGAGACCCAGTACTTC. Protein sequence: CASTSGLAGETQYF.

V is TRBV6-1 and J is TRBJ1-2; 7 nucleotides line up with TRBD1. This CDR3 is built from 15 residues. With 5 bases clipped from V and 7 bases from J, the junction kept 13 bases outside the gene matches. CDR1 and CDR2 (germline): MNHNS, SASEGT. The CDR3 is CASSPRGEQGSGYTF. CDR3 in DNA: TGTGCCAGCAGTCCCCGCGGCGAACAGGGGAGTGGCTACACCTTC.

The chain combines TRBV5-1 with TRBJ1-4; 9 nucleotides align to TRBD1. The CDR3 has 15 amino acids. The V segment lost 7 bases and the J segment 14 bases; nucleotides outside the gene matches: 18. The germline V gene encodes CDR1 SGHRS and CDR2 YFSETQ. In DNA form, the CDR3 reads TGCGCCAGCCGGAGGACAGGGGACGGGCTCTCGATGCTGTTTTTT. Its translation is CASRRTGDGLSMLFF.

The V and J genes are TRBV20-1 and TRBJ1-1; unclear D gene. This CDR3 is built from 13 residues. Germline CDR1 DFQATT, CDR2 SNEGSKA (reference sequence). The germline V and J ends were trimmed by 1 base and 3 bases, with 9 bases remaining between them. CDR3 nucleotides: TGCAGTGCTAGAGTTCTCGGGGACACTGAAGCTTTCTTT. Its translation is CSARVLGDTEAFF.

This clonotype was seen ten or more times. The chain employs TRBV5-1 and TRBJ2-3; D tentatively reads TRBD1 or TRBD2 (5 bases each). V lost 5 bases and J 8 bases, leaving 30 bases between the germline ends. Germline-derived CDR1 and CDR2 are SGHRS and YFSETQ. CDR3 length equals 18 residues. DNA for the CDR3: TGCGCCAGCAGTCCTCAAGTAACGGGACCAGCTGGCCTACCTACGCAGTATTTT. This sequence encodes CASSPQVTGPAGLPTQYF.

The CDR3: CSARSGSSPTGELFF. In DNA, the CDR3 is TGCAGTGCTAGAAGCGGGAGTAGTCCCACCGGGGAGCTGTTTTTT. The chain joins TRBV20-1 to TRBJ2-2; 8 bases line up with TRBD2. Losses at the gene ends were 2 bases for V and 4 bases for J; bases not matched to a gene: 6. The germline CDR1 and CDR2 sequences are DFQATT and SNEGSKA (reference sequence). The CDR3 has 15 amino acids.